The sequence of this T cell receptor beta chain was determined in a study of blood T cell repertoires in COVID-19 (dated by TCRdb to between 2020 and 2021). Some background on the complete study: The collaborator samples originated in the United States, Italy and Spain and spanned the acute and convalescent phases of COVID-19. The repertoires were made available in a free public database intended to serve as a resource for research on the immune response to SARS-CoV-2. HLA class I and class II types, where available, came from metadata supplied by the sample provider rather than from assay-based typing. Samples were obtained from the ongoing ImmuneRACE study (first 160 participants) and from over 1,000 subjects provided by 6 global collaborators. Subjects who had been exposed to COVID-19, were actively infected with it, or had recovered from it provided the deeply sampled blood TCRbeta repertoires that made up the dataset. The sample metadata nearly always contained a de-identified subject ID, COVID-19 status, age in years and sex. The prospective study material was composed of cDNA or gDNA derived from T cells, B-cell-depleted T cells, or PBMCs. Here is what the overall study found, with its caveats: The amount of clinical and demographic metadata varied by source and participant and was provided uncurated.

According to the germline V gene, CDR1 reads MNHEY and CDR2 reads SVGEGT. There are 14 amino acids in the CDR3, from cysteine to phenylalanine inclusive. Of all the DNA, just the CDR3 is kept, 42 bases in frame from base 1. V is clipped by 2 bases and J by 0 bases, and the sequence between their germline boundaries is 7 bases long. Enrolling through a virtual design, the prospective study's participants ranged in age from roughly 18 to 100 years and lived across 24 United States geographic areas. In the prospective study, participants were assigned to cohorts based on the clinical history participants reported in a screening survey and a study questionnaire. Exposed participants had been in contact, within 2 weeks of entering the study, with a person who had a PCR-confirmed or clinician-diagnosed case of COVID-19. In the prospective study, whole blood, serum and a nasopharyngeal or oropharyngeal swab were collected from each participant by mobile phlebotomists. Over an approximately 2-month period, participants in the prospective study had the option of providing additional blood draws and questionnaires. Prospective study blood samples were shipped either frozen or at room temperature before DNA extraction.

As for this clone: The specificity of this receptor is unknown. One base away there is no much larger clone; base qualities are not given.

TCRbeta CDR3 regions were amplified from genomic DNA by means of the immunoSEQ Assay, a bias-controlled multiplex PCR. As for the authors' bioinformatics: The number of nucleated cells in each sample was estimated by amplification of reference gene primers within the assay. Sequence reads were collapsed and filtered to measure the absolute abundance of every unique TCRbeta CDR3 rearrangement. For each sample, productive Simpson clonality was calculated as the square root of Simpson's diversity index over productive rearrangements. In its TCRdb copy, this immuneACCESS table keeps in-frame sequences only and misses some clones. Where compared with another copy, unresolved V genes explain less than half of these, and the others have no known cause. The V and J calls and the clone size are those of that table, but D and trimming were determined from the DNA. The sample records 230,000 or so clones, about 88% of which are singletons. The ten largest clones represent 5% to 7.5% of the sample.

The rearranged segments are TRBV6-2 or TRBV6-3 and TRBJ1-1; the D gene cannot be named for sure. The sample consisted of PBMCs or T cells enriched from blood (not recorded which). The clonotype originates from a woman aged 45 to 65 who had been exposed to COVID-19. Here the CDR3 is given as CASSYTSVNTEAFF. The DNA sequence is TGTGCCAGCAGTTACACGTCAGTGAACACTGAAGCTTTCTTT.